The rows below give T cell receptor beta chains drawn from one sample of a study of cytomegalovirus exposure and HLA in healthy donors. The table came from immunoSEQ multiplex PCR; TCRdb's copy has only in-frame clones and leaves some out. The profile shows about 170,000 clones, around 80% of them singletons. The sample comprised PBMCs. These receptors originate from a male donor in good health and CMV-seronegative. Each CDR3 is given with its conserved first and last residue. Clone sizes are given selectively: once, few, many, or a class where the clone is expanded.

length: 13
size: .
V: TRBV7-2
CDR3: CASSFTGPYEQYF

length: 14
size: .
V: TRBV6-5
CDR3: CASRGRRSGNTIYF

length: 15
size: .
V: TRBV7-9
CDR3: CSSSLAGTAYTEAFF

length: 16
size: .
V: TRBV5-1
CDR3: CASSPPASGPTDTQYF

length: 14
size: .
V: TRBV30
CDR3: CAWRGGGALIEQFF

length: 15
size: .
V: TRBV5-4
CDR3: CASGEVGGDTDTQYF

length: 14
size: .
V: TRBV6-1
CDR3: CASSDWQGSEKLFF

length: 13
size: .
V: TRBV7-2
CDR3: CASSRTGNQPQHF

length: 15
size: .
V: TRBV28
CDR3: CASSYYRGLSYEQYF

length: 16
size: .
V: TRBV9
CDR3: CASSPLGTGGNSPLHF

length: 15
size: .
V: TRBV11-2
CDR3: CASSLERQGGTEAFF

length: 16
size: .
V: TRBV5-5
CDR3: CASSKQGWESNQPQHF

length: 14
size: .
V: TRBV5-5
CDR3: CASSLVAMNTEAFF

length: 18
size: once
V: TRBV4-1
CDR3: CASSQGYTTSGEGDTQYF

length: 14
size: .
V: TRBV7-6
CDR3: CASSYFSPTGELFF

length: 14
size: few
V: TRBV7-2
CDR3: CASSAGLAGNEQYF

length: 16
size: .
V: TRBV5-1
CDR3: CASSLGLAGIQETQYF

length: 17
size: .
V: TRBV5-1
CDR3: CASSLVGQGIPTYEQYF

length: 15
size: .
V: TRBV7-2
CDR3: CASNERLAGGPVQYF

length: 12
size: few
V: TRBV6-6
CDR3: CASSRADNGYTF

length: 18
size: .
V: TRBV7-2
CDR3: CASSLLPQAGAPGGPQHF

length: 13
size: .
V: TRBV7-7
CDR3: CASSSVSEETQYF

length: 16
size: .
V: TRBV4-1
CDR3: CASSQVRGYPTDTQYF

length: 17
size: .
V: TRBV19
CDR3: CASTQGASGGFAGELFF

length: 12
size: .
V: TRBV11-2
CDR3: CASSTQGSPQHF

length: 14
size: .
V: TRBV10-3
CDR3: CAISDKGQGVGYTF

length: 17
size: .
V: TRBV7-9
CDR3: CASSQQPGTTGNTEAFF

length: 16
size: .
V: TRBV7-9
CDR3: CASSLAGTGGRDGYTF

length: 14
size: .
V: TRBV5-1
CDR3: CASSRNSHREGLFF